What follows are 17 T cell receptor beta chains derived from one specimen sequenced in a study of control samples from healthy donors and cancer patients (dated by TCRdb to the early 2020s). Libraries were constructed by the immunoSEQ multiplex PCR assay. The source is immuneACCESS, and TCRdb retained only in-frame sequences with V and J called. Part of the clones is not carried over; for the studies checked, unresolved V genes explain less than half of this, and the remainder is unexplained. This sample is represented by roughly 150,000 clones; around 88% of them were singletons. Roughly 1.7% of the sample lies in the top ten. The sample comprised blood. Source of these receptors: a man aged 18 to 30 in good health.

V is TRBV7-6 and J is TRBJ2-3; D unclear. This CDR3 is 17 amino acids long. Trimming removed 6 bases at V and 1 base at J, with 20 bases between. CDR1 is SGHVS, CDR2 FNYEAQ, per germline. CDR3 region: CASSSTPGVSGTDTQYF. The CDR3 DNA sequence: TGTGCCAGCAGTTCCACGCCGGGCGTCTCGGGCACAGATACGCAGTATTTT. The full variable domain, completed using reference TRBV7-6 and TRBJ2-3, is GAGVSQSPRYKVTKRGQDVALRCDPISGHVSLYWYRQALGQGPEFLTYFNYEAQQDKSGLPNDRFSAERPEGSISTLTIQRTEQRDSAMYRCASSSTPGVSGTDTQYFGPGTRLTVL.

The genes are TRBV7-2 and TRBJ2-5; D perhaps matches TRBD1 (5 bases). V was cut by 1 base and J by 2 bases, with 8 bases left in between. The CDR3 length is 14 residues. Germline V gene lookup returns CDR1 SGHTA and CDR2 FQGNSA. The CDR3 nucleotides are TGTGCCAGCAGCTTAGAGACAGTGCAAGAGACCCAGTACTTC. Translated, it gives CASSLETVQETQYF.

This chain joins TRBV5-1 and TRBJ2-1; 12 bases are a match to TRBD2. This CDR3 comprises 15 residues. In germline, CDR1 is SGHRS, CDR2 YFSETQ. With 4 bases clipped from V and 7 bases from J, the junction kept 6 bases outside the gene matches. CDR3 sequence (DNA): TGCGCCAGCAGCCTACTAGCGGGGGGCGAAAATGAGCAGTTCTTC. Protein sequence: CASSLLAGGENEQFF.

This chain connects TRBV24-1 to TRBJ1-5; weak D call: TRBD1 (5 bases). The CDR3 consists of 15 residues. CDR1 and CDR2 from the germline V gene are KGHDR and SFDVKD. Trimming pared 3 bases from V and 5 bases from J, leaving 13 bases between. The CDR3 nucleotides read TGTGCCACCAGTGATGGTCCTCAGGGTCATCAGCCCCAGCATTTT. Amino acid sequence: CATSDGPQGHQPQHF.

The CDR3, as DNA: TGTGCCATCAGTGAGTCACGGGGCTCCGAGGGGGCCCAGTACTTC. Its translation is CAISESRGSEGAQYF. The chain recombines TRBV10-3 with TRBJ2-5; perhaps TRBD1 as D (6 bases). The CDR3 covers 15 residues. From germline, CDR1 is ENHRY and CDR2 SYGVKD. V was clipped by 0 bases and J by 9 bases, with 17 bases between them.

This chain uses TRBV28 with TRBJ1-1; 9 bases fit TRBD1. V was clipped by 2 bases and J by 4 bases; unmatched bases: 2. Germline CDR1 is MDHEN and CDR2 is SYDVKM. The CDR3 has 14 amino acids. The CDR3 nucleotides read TGTGCCAGCAGTTTACGACAGGGGGGCACTGAAGCTTTCTTT. The encoded protein is CASSLRQGGTEAFF. The whole variable domain, remainder taken from reference TRBV28 and TRBJ1-1, is DVKVTQSSRYLVKRTGEKVFLECVQDMDHENMFWYRQDPGLGLRLIYFSYDVKMKEKGDIPEGYSVSREKKERFSLILESASTNQTSMYLCASSLRQGGTEAFFGQGTRLTVV.

The V and J genes are TRBV6-6 and TRBJ1-2; 7 positions agree with TRBD1. The trim removed 0 bases at V and 8 bases at J, leaving 12 bases unmatched. The germline V gene has CDR1 MNHNY and CDR2 SVGAGI (reference sequence). This CDR3 region has 16 residues. DNA of the CDR3: TGTGCCAGCAGTTACTCCCCCTCCGGGACAGTGAACGGCTACACCTTC. Translating it yields CASSYSPSGTVNGYTF.

The chain carries TRBV12-3 or TRBV12-4 and TRBJ2-7; D ambiguous. The CDR3 is 12 amino acids. V lost 2 bases, J lost 3 bases, and 5 bases lay in between. The chain's CDR3 is CASSLYGYEQYF. The CDR3 DNA reads TGTGCCAGCAGTTTATACGGCTACGAGCAGTACTTC.

The chain carries TRBV7-2 and TRBJ2-4, with D unresolved. Near its end, the DNA agrees better with TRBJ2-1, so the J call may be wrong. Germline loops: CDR1 SGHTA, CDR2 FQGNSA. The CDR3 consists of 13 residues. CDR3 amino acids: CASSLGREADQFF. CDR3 DNA: TGTGCCAGCAGCTTAGGGCGAGAGGCAGATCAGTTCTTC.

By its share, this clone is medium-sized. The chain employs TRBV19 and TRBJ1-6; TRBD1 aligns across 7 bases. This CDR3 has 13 residues. The V segment lost 8 bases and the J segment 10 bases; nucleotides outside the gene matches: 8. Germline CDR1 and CDR2: LNHDA and SQIVND (reference sequence). This chain's CDR3 is CASSGQFMSPLHF. CDR3 nucleotide sequence: TGTGCCAGTTCGGGACAGTTCATGTCACCCCTCCACTTT.

The chain is built from TRBV7-8 and TRBJ2-5; D unclear. Trimming took 6 bases from V and 5 from J, leaving 13 bases between them. This CDR3 contains 13 residues. In germline, CDR1 is SGHVS, CDR2 FQNEAQ. The DNA of the CDR3 is TGTGCCAGCAGTACCGGACGGCTGGAGACCCAGTACTTC. Amino acid sequence: CASSTGRLETQYF.

The V gene is TRBV18, the J gene TRBJ1-2; 8 bases fit TRBD1. The V and J ends lost 5 bases and 4 bases, in that order; junction bases with no gene match: 6. The CDR3 sequence is 14 residues long. Germline V gene sequence: CDR1 KGHSH, CDR2 LQKENI. Here the CDR3 DNA reads TGTGCCAGCTCAGCAAGGACAGGGCTCTATGGCTACACCTTC. This translates into CASSARTGLYGYTF.

V usage is TRBV2 and J usage is TRBJ2-5; no clear D gene. V lost 6 bases to trimming and J lost 3 bases, with 11 bases between them. This CDR3 has 13 amino acids. Germline-derived CDR1 and CDR2 are SNHLY and FYNNEI. The CDR3 DNA reads as TGTGCCAGCAGGACTGCAGTAGAAGAGACCCAGTACTTC. The encoded protein is CASRTAVEETQYF.

This rearrangement joins TRBV7-9 to TRBJ1-5; 7 nucleotides line up with TRBD1. Germline values: CDR1 SEHNR, CDR2 FQNEAQ (reference sequence). This CDR3 region has 17 residues. J was trimmed by 4 bases and V by 5 bases; bases with no gene match: 14. CDR3 sequence: CASSPGESGTENQPQHF. CDR3 sequence (DNA): TGTGCCAGCAGCCCGGGAGAATCTGGGACAGAAAATCAGCCCCAGCATTTT.

The chain recombines TRBV6-4 with TRBJ1-1; D ambiguous. With 4 bases removed from V and 8 bases from J, the gap between germline ends came to 8 bases. The germline CDR1 and CDR2 sequences are MRHNA and SNTAGT. The CDR3 totals 11 residues. CDR3 region: CASSGGSEAFF. DNA for the CDR3: TGTGCCAGCAGTGGAGGTTCCGAAGCTTTCTTT.

CDR3: CASSKDTRYTEAFF. Written as DNA, the CDR3 is TGTGCCAGCAGCAAAGATACGAGATACACTGAAGCTTTCTTT. The chain joins TRBV21-1 to TRBJ1-1. TRBV21-1 is assigned pseudogene status. CDR3 length: 14 residues.

V gene TRBV7-6 combines with J gene TRBJ2-7; 8 bases are a match to TRBD1. The CDR3 has 14 amino acids. Germline values: CDR1 SGHVS, CDR2 FNYEAQ. The V gene end was trimmed by 4 bases and the J gene end by 2 bases; junction bases not matched to a gene: 4. The CDR3 DNA sequence: TGTGCCAGCAGCTCCTGGACAGGGACCTACGAGCAGTACTTC. Encoded protein: CASSSWTGTYEQYF.